The 16 T cell receptor beta chains in this list originate from one sample, sequenced in a study of T cell clonotyping in hematopoietic cell transplantation. Time point defined: recipient sample about 28 days before transplant, after cytoreduction. Sequenced by immunoSEQ multiplex PCR; TCRdb stores in-frame clones only, minus some. The sample comprises roughly 50,000 clones, 65% to 90% of which are singletons, and 5.9% rests with the top ten. This material consisted of peripheral blood mononuclear cells, taken before stem cell transplant. The receptors come from a man aged 55 to 70 with biphenotypic leukemia. Some clones in this sample may be carry-over from other donors' samples.

The gene calls are TRBV27 and TRBJ1-2, with D unresolved. The CDR3 contains 16 residues. V lost 3 bases and J lost 5, with 19 bases in between. Germline assignment: CDR1 MNHEY and CDR2 SMNVEV (reference sequence). The CDR3 DNA reads as TGTGCCAGCAGTTTCCGCCCCTCGAGGAGCCAATATGGCTACACCTTC. It is translated as CASSFRPSRSQYGYTF.

Here the CDR3 reads CASSVEPDPLPPEQYF. The DNA for the CDR3 is TGTGCCAGCAGCGTAGAACCCGACCCCCTACCCCCCGAGCAGTACTTC. The gene calls are TRBV9 and TRBJ2-7; D gene unclear. Per the germline V gene, CDR1 is SGDLS and CDR2 is YYNGEE. The V end was cut by 0 bases, the J end by 6 bases, with 19 bases between. This CDR3 region has 16 residues.

The V and J genes are TRBV11-2 and TRBJ2-3; the match to TRBD2 covers 7 bases. After removal of 0 bases from V and 7 bases from J, the junction contained 4 bases not matched to a gene. The germline CDR1 and CDR2 sequences are SGHAT and FQNNGV. The CDR3 length is 14 residues. The CDR3 DNA sequence: TGTGCCAGCAGCTTAGACTTGCGGGGGAATACGCAGTATTTT. As protein: CASSLDLRGNTQYF. Using reference TRBV11-2 and TRBJ2-3 for the parts outside the CDR3, the full variable domain is EAGVAQSPRYKIIEKRQSVAFWCNPISGHATLYWYQQILGQGPKLLIQFQNNGVVDDSQLPKDRFSAERLKGVDSTLKIQPAKLEDSAVYLCASSLDLRGNTQYFGPGTRLTVL.

The J gene is TRBJ1-1, the V gene TRBV7-8; unclear D gene. CDR1 SGHVS and CDR2 FQNEAQ come from the germline V gene. Between the trimmed V and J ends, which lost 3 bases and 4 bases, there was a span of 9 bases. The CDR3 length is 13 residues. The CDR3 bases are TGTGCCAGCAGCTTGATGGAGGGCACTGAAGCTTTCTTT. Translating gives CASSLMEGTEAFF.

The rearrangement links TRBV11-2 to TRBJ2-7; D is perhaps TRBD1 (6 bases). Per germline, CDR1 SGHAT and CDR2 FQNNGV. CDR3 length: 12 amino acids. Trimming removed 1 base at V and 10 bases at J, with 11 bases between. The DNA for the CDR3 is TGTGCCAGCAGCTTAGGGGGCAGGGGTCAGTACTTC. Amino acids: CASSLGGRGQYF.

The chain links TRBV5-6 to TRBJ1-1; D is unclear. CDR3 size: 12 residues. Germline CDR1 SGHDT, CDR2 YYEEEE. Trimming shortened V by 0 bases and J by 7 bases, and 7 bases separated the two germline ends. The CDR3 sequence is CASSLGAGEAFF. The CDR3 DNA reads as TGTGCCAGCAGCTTGGGGGCGGGTGAAGCTTTCTTT.

The chain combines TRBV19 with TRBJ1-1, with D perhaps matching TRBD1 (6 bases). The CDR3 runs to 15 residues. The V end lost 3 bases, the J end lost 4 bases, and 15 bases lay between the germline ends. CDR1 LNHDA and CDR2 SQIVND come from the germline V gene (reference sequence). CDR3 sequence reads: CASSMVWTDFTEAFF. The CDR3 region has the DNA TGTGCCAGTAGTATGGTTTGGACAGACTTCACTGAAGCTTTCTTT.

V is TRBV7-2 and J is TRBJ2-3; a weak D match, TRBD2 (6 bases). Trimming pared 5 bases from V and 6 bases from J, leaving 27 bases between. This CDR3 has 18 amino acids. In germline, CDR1 is SGHTA, CDR2 FQGNSA. The DNA for the CDR3 is TGTGCCAGCAGCACCTTCGGAGGGACTCCACATGTCGAGGATACGCAGTATTTT. Its translation: CASSTFGGTPHVEDTQYF.

The rearrangement uses TRBV19 and TRBJ1-1, with D unresolved. Germline loops: CDR1 LNHDA, CDR2 SQIVND (reference sequence). V shed 7 bases and J shed 5 bases, with 14 bases lying between them. There are 13 residues in the CDR3. The CDR3 DNA reads TGTGCCAGTACGAACGGCGTCGAAACTGAAGCTTTCTTT. Residues: CASTNGVETEAFF.

The rearrangement uses TRBV28 and TRBJ2-2; unclear D gene. V was shortened by 3 bases and J by 4 bases, with 6 bases between the two germline ends. The CDR3 totals 13 residues. Germline assignment: CDR1 MDHEN and CDR2 SYDVKM. The CDR3 loop reads CASSLSRTGELFF. The CDR3 DNA sequence: TGTGCCAGCAGTTTGTCGCGCACCGGGGAGCTGTTTTTT.

The chain uses TRBV28 and TRBJ1-5; D is unresolved. Trimming removed 1 base from V and 7 bases from J, with 11 bases in between. Germline V gene sequence: CDR1 MDHEN, CDR2 SYDVKM. The CDR3 spans 14 residues. In DNA, the CDR3 is TGTGCCAGCAGTTTATTGGCAGTGGGCCAGCCCCAGCATTTT. This sequence encodes CASSLLAVGQPQHF. The full variable domain, in which reference TRBV28 and TRBJ1-5 provide the parts outside the CDR3, is DVKVTQSSRYLVKRTGEKVFLECVQDMDHENMFWYRQDPGLGLRLIYFSYDVKMKEKGDIPEGYSVSREKKERFSLILESASTNQTSMYLCASSLLAVGQPQHFGDGTRLSIL.

This chain connects TRBV7-9 to TRBJ1-4; D unresolved. Germline CDR1 and CDR2: SEHNR and FQNEAQ (reference sequence). CDR3 length: 16 residues. Trimming removed 4 bases at V and 0 bases at J, with 12 bases between. The CDR3 reads CASSSQDGATNEKLFF. The CDR3 region has the DNA TGTGCCAGCAGCTCCCAAGACGGAGCAACTAATGAAAAACTGTTTTTT.

The chain carries TRBV5-1 and TRBJ2-7; 14 nucleotides line up with TRBD2. CDR3 size: 17 residues. CDR1 and CDR2 (germline): SGHRS, YFSETQ. The V gene end was trimmed by 4 bases and the J gene end by 7 bases; junction bases not matched to a gene: 13. CDR3 sequence: CASSRGTSGSLEGEQYF. The CDR3 DNA sequence: TGCGCCAGCAGCCGCGGGACTAGCGGGAGTCTCGAAGGGGAGCAGTACTTC.

By share, this clone ranks as medium-sized (0.01 to 0.1%). The chain has TRBV6-5 and TRBJ2-7; 9 nucleotides line up with TRBD1. The germline gives CDR1 MNHEY, CDR2 SVGAGI. CDR3 length equals 14 residues. V dropped 6 bases and J dropped 3; count of bases not matched to a gene: 6. The CDR3 spells CASSLRQGGYEQYF. The CDR3 DNA follows: TGTGCCAGCAGCCTACGACAGGGGGGCTACGAGCAGTACTTC.

The V gene is TRBV27, the J gene TRBJ2-7; D remains unclear. The CDR3 is 14 residues long. Germline V CDR1 and CDR2: MNHEY, SMNVEV (reference sequence). The V end was cut by 5 bases, the J end by 6 bases, with 17 bases between. The CDR3 protein is CASSRPTQLGEQYF. CDR3 sequence (DNA): TGTGCCAGCAGTCGCCCTACGCAGCTGGGCGAGCAGTACTTC.

This chain links TRBV5-1 with TRBJ2-1; TRBD2 is a possible D gene (6 bases). The germline V gene has CDR1 SGHRS and CDR2 YFSETQ. V was clipped by 4 bases and J by 8 bases, with 19 bases between them. This CDR3 contains 15 residues. In nucleotides, the CDR3 is TGCGCCAGCAGCGGGCCGGAGGGATTGGTCGATGAGCAGTTCTTC. It is translated as CASSGPEGLVDEQFF.